These T cell receptor beta chains were read from a single sample in a study of T cells after yellow fever vaccination. Using its own MiXCR run on the 5' RACE reads, TCRdb lists one record per CDR3 protein. In the table there are 450,000 to 650,000 distinct CDR3 sequences, 20% to 25% of which are singletons. The specimen was PBMCs, collected approximately 22 days after the first yellow fever vaccination. The source is a man aged 18 to 35 who received the YFV17D yellow fever vaccine. Each CDR3 is given with its conserved first and last residue. Fields, in order: D gene, clone size, V gene, J gene, CDR3 protein, CDR3 DNA. The D gene is left open where the match is weak. The size field is filled for only some rows; it gives once, few, many or a size class.

>NA|NA|TRBV6-5|TRBJ1-2
CASSYGWGRGLGGYTF
TGTGCCAGCAGTTACGGTTGGGGGCGGGGGCTAGGCGGCTACACCTTC
>NA|NA|TRBV11-2|TRBJ1-4
CASSGTGYLLEKLFF
TGTGCCAGCAGCGGAACGGGCTACCTGCTGGAAAAACTGTTTTTT
>TRBD1|NA|TRBV29-1|TRBJ1-2
CSGLTGGTYGYTF
TGCAGCGGACTGACAGGGGGCACCTATGGCTACACCTTC
>NA|NA|TRBV20-1|TRBJ2-5
CSKSHPGLETQYF
TGCAGCAAGTCGCATCCCGGGCTGGAGACCCAGTACTTC
>TRBD1|few|TRBV7-8|TRBJ2-2
CASSLMDRQITGELFF
TGTGCCAGCAGCTTAATGGACAGGCAAATCACCGGGGAGCTGTTTTTT
>NA|NA|TRBV5-6|TRBJ2-3
CASSWVQPDTQYF
TGTGCCAGCAGCTGGGTCCAGCCGGATACGCAGTATTTT
>NA|NA|TRBV7-3|TRBJ2-2
CASSLTLANGELFF
TGTGCCAGCAGCTTAACTCTAGCGAACGGGGAGCTGTTTTTT
>NA|few|TRBV20-1|TRBJ1-2
CSARVLVQSNYGYTF
TGCAGTGCTAGAGTGTTAGTACAGTCTAACTATGGCTACACCTTC
>NA|NA|TRBV29-1|TRBJ1-1
CSVAGRVLSTEAFF
TGCAGCGTAGCCGGACGGGTCCTGAGCACTGAAGCTTTCTTT
>NA|NA|TRBV18|TRBJ1-1
CASSPQTENTEAFF
TGTGCCAGCTCACCGCAGACAGAGAACACTGAAGCTTTCTTT
>NA|few|TRBV5-4|TRBJ2-5
CASSRGSGQETQYF
TGTGCCAGCAGCCGGGGGTCGGGGCAAGAGACCCAGTACTTC
>TRBD1|NA|TRBV7-2|TRBJ2-6
CASSAGTGGSGANVLTF
TGTGCCAGCAGCGCCGGGACAGGGGGCTCTGGGGCCAACGTCCTGACTTTC
>NA|few|TRBV15|TRBJ1-3
CATSRGWQEGDTIYF
TGTGCCACCAGCAGAGGTTGGCAGGAGGGGGACACCATATATTTT
>NA|few|TRBV6-5|TRBJ2-2
CASSYSKGGPRELFF
TGTGCCAGCAGTTACTCGAAAGGGGGGCCCCGGGAGCTGTTTTTT
>NA|NA|TRBV12-3/TRBV12-4|TRBJ1-1
CASSATGLSDTEAFF
TGTGCCAGCAGTGCCACAGGGCTTTCGGACACTGAAGCTTTCTTT
>NA|NA|TRBV7-9|TRBJ1-1
CASSLLAANGEAFF
TGTGCCAGCAGCTTATTGGCGGCGAACGGAGAAGCTTTCTTT
>NA|few|TRBV10-3|TRBJ2-7
CAIRGDLLNSYEQYF
TGTGCCATCAGGGGGGACCTATTAAACTCCTACGAGCAGTACTTC
>NA|many|TRBV7-2|TRBJ2-2
CASSLVVGITGELFF
TGTGCCAGCAGCTTAGTAGTGGGAATAACCGGGGAGCTGTTTTTT
>NA|few|TRBV20-1|TRBJ1-5
CSASPLGSNQPQHF
TGCAGTGCTAGTCCCTTAGGGAGCAATCAGCCCCAGCATTTT
>NA|NA|TRBV4-3|TRBJ1-4
CASGRKLNEKLFF
TGCGCCAGCGGTCGCAAACTCAATGAAAAACTGTTTTTT
>NA|many|TRBV2|TRBJ2-2
CASSEGKNTGELFF
TGTGCCAGCAGTGAAGGCAAGAACACCGGGGAGCTGTTTTTT
>NA|NA|TRBV3-1|TRBJ2-2
CASSQNDYTGELFF
TGTGCCAGCAGCCAAAACGACTACACCGGGGAGCTGTTTTTT
>NA|NA|TRBV30|TRBJ1-5
CAWSLTTGSQPQHF
TGTGCCTGGAGTCTGACAACAGGGAGCCAGCCCCAGCATTTT
>NA|NA|TRBV2|TRBJ2-1
CASIATEWGDNEQFF
TGTGCCAGCATTGCTACAGAATGGGGAGACAATGAGCAGTTCTTC
>TRBD1|NA|TRBV5-1|TRBJ2-5
CASSRGQGQETQYF
TGTGCCAGCAGCCGGGGACAGGGGCAAGAGACCCAGTACTTC